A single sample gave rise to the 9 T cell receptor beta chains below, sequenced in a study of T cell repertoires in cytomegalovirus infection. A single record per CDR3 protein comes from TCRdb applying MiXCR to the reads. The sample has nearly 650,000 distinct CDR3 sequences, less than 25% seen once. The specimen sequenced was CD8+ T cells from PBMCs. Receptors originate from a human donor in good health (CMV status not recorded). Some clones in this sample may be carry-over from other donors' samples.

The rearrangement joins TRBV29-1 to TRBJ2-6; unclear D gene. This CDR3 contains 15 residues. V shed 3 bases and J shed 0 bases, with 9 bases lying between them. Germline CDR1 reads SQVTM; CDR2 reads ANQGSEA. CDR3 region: CSVEAGVSGANVLTF. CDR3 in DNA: TGCAGCGTTGAGGCAGGCGTCTCTGGGGCCAACGTCCTGACTTTC.

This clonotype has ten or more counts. CDR3 in DNA: TGTGCCAGCAGCTCCTACGAAGGGGGCCATGAGACCCAGTACTTC. Translated, it gives CASSSYEGGHETQYF. V and J are TRBV7-8 and TRBJ2-5; 7 bases match TRBD1. Trimming took 4 bases from V and 5 from J; bases not matched to a gene: 10. Germline V gene lookup returns CDR1 SGHVS and CDR2 FQNEAQ. The CDR3 contains 15 residues.

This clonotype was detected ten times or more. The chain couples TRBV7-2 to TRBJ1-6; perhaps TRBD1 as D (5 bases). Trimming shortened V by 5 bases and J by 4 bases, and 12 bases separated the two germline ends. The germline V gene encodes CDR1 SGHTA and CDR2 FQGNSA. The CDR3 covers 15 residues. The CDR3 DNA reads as TGTGCCAGCAGCCAGACAGAGAGTTATAATTCACCCCTCCACTTT. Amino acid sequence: CASSQTESYNSPLHF.

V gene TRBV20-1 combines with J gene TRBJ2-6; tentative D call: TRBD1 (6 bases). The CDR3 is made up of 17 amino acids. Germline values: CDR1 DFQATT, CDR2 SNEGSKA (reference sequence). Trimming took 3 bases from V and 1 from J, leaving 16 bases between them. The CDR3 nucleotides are TGCAGTGCTAGCCCGGGACATCTTAGATCTGGGGCCAACGTCCTGACTTTC. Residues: CSASPGHLRSGANVLTF.

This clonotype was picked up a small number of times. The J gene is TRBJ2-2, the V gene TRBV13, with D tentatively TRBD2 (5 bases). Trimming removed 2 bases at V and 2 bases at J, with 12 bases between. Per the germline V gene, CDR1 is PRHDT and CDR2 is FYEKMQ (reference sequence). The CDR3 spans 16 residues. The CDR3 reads CASSLRGLGNTGELFF. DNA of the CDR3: TGTGCCAGCAGCTTACGAGGGCTCGGCAACACCGGGGAGCTGTTTTTT.

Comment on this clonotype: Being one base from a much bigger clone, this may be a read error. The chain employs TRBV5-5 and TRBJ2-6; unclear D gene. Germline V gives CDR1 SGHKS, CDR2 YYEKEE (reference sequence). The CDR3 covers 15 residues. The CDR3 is CVSSIGHSGANVLTF. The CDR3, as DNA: TGTGTCAGCAGTATCGGTCACTCTGGGGCCAACGTCCTGACTTTC.

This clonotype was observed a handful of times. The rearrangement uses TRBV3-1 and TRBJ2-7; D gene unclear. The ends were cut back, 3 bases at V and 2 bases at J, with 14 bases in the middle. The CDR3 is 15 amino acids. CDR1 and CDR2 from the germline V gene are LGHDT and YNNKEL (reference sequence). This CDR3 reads CASSQGPGPAYEQYF. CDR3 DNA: TGTGCCAGCAGCCAGGGCCCCGGGCCCGCCTACGAGCAGTACTTC.

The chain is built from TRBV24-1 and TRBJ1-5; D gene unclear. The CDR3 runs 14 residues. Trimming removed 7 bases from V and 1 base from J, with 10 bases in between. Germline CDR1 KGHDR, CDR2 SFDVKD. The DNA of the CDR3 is TGTGCCACCAGCCCGACGGAGAGCAATCAGCCCCAGCATTTT. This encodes CATSPTESNQPQHF.

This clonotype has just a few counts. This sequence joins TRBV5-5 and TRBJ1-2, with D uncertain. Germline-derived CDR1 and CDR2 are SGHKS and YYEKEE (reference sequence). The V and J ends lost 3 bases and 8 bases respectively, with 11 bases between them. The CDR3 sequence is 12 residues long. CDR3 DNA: TGTGCCAGCAGCTGGACTGCCGGGGGCTACACCTTC. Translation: CASSWTAGGYTF.